These T cell receptor beta chains were read from a single sample in a study of blood T cell repertoires in COVID-19. Clones were sequenced by immunoSEQ multiplex PCR, and TCRdb holds only the in-frame ones, with some missing. Among some 300,000 clones, more than 90% were seen once, and the ten largest hold around 3.9%. The sequencing sample was made of PBMCs or T cells enriched from blood (not recorded which). Source of these receptors: a woman between 25 and 40 years old who had been exposed to COVID-19. Each CDR3 is given with its conserved first and last residue. The D gene is left open where the match is weak. Not every row has a clone size; where given, it reads once, few, many or a size class.

j_gene	d_gene	v_gene	abundance	CDR3nt	CDR3aa
TRBJ1-4	NA	TRBV24-1	NA	TGTGCCACCAGTGATTCAGGGCGTGAAAAACTGTTTTTT	CATSDSGREKLFF
TRBJ2-3	NA	TRBV5-6	once	TGTGCCAGCAGCACGGACTATTTTAGCACAGATACGCAGTATTTT	CASSTDYFSTDTQYF
TRBJ2-1	TRBD1	TRBV5-6	NA	TGTGCCAGCAGCTTTGGACAGGGGAACAATGAGCAGTTCTTC	CASSFGQGNNEQFF
TRBJ1-2	NA	TRBV2	NA	TGTGCCAGCAGTGAAGATGGCAGGCTCCACTATGGCTACACCTTC	CASSEDGRLHYGYTF
TRBJ1-2	TRBD1	TRBV5-1	NA	TGCGCCAGCAGCCTCCTGGGACAGGGCTATGGCTACACCTTC	CASSLLGQGYGYTF
TRBJ1-2	NA	TRBV19	NA	TGTGCCAGTAGTATCTCCTTGGGCTACACCTTC	CASSISLGYTF
TRBJ2-7	NA	TRBV5-1	NA	TGCGCCAGCAGCTTACAGGGCTACGAGCAGTACTTC	CASSLQGYEQYF
TRBJ1-1	NA	TRBV2	NA	TGTGCCAGCAGTAAGGGGCCGAACACTGAAGCTTTCTTT	CASSKGPNTEAFF
TRBJ2-5	NA	TRBV6-1	NA	TGTGCCAGCAGTGAAGTTGGGCAGCTAATGTCCCAGTACTTC	CASSEVGQLMSQYF
TRBJ1-4	NA	TRBV4-1	NA	TGCGCCAGCAGCCGAGGTGCAACTAATGAAAAACTGTTTTTT	CASSRGATNEKLFF
TRBJ2-3	TRBD2	TRBV5-4	NA	TGTGCCAGCAGCTCGGGACTAGCGGGGCCAGGGAGTCCGCAGTATTTT	CASSSGLAGPGSPQYF
TRBJ2-7	TRBD1	TRBV2	few	TGTGCCAGCAGTGACCAGGGACAGGGTTACGAGCAGTACTTC	CASSDQGQGYEQYF
TRBJ2-7	NA	TRBV21-1	NA	TGTGCCAGCAGCGCGGGCGGGACTTGGTCCTACGAGCAGTACTTC	CASSAGGTWSYEQYF
TRBJ1-4	TRBD1	TRBV27	NA	TGTGCCAGCAGTCCCCGACAGGGAATCACAACTAATGAAAAACTGTTTTTT	CASSPRQGITTNEKLFF
TRBJ2-2	TRBD1	TRBV27	NA	TGTGCCAGCAGTATCCGGGACAGGGGGACCGGGGAGCTGTTTTTT	CASSIRDRGTGELFF
TRBJ1-6	TRBD1	TRBV18	NA	TGTGCCAGCTCACCCGCGGCAGGGGGGTCGAATTCACCCCTCCACTTT	CASSPAAGGSNSPLHF
TRBJ2-3	TRBD2	TRBV18	NA	TGTGCCAGCTCACCGGGAGGGGCTCGAATAGATACGCAGTATTTT	CASSPGGARIDTQYF
TRBJ2-7	NA	TRBV6-5	NA	TGTGCCAGCAGTTACGGGGGCGAGAGCTACGAGCAGTACTTC	CASSYGGESYEQYF
TRBJ2-1	NA	TRBV7-9	once	TGTGCCAGCAGCTTAGCGTTGGAGAACGATGAGCAGTTCTTC	CASSLALENDEQFF
TRBJ1-5	NA	TRBV6-5	NA	TGTGCCACAAACCGGGTGGAATTCCTCGTGAAGCCCCAGCATTTT	CATNRVEFLVKPQHF
TRBJ1-2	TRBD1	TRBV5-1	NA	TGCGCCAGCAGCTTAACAGGGGATAACTATGGCTACACCTTC	CASSLTGDNYGYTF
TRBJ1-2	TRBD1	TRBV18	NA	TGTGCCAGCTCACCCCGGGACAGGGGCTATGGCTACACCTTC	CASSPRDRGYGYTF
TRBJ1-1	NA	TRBV18	NA	TGTGCCAGCTCCCGCGACATTAACACTGAAGCTTTCTTT	CASSRDINTEAFF
TRBJ1-2	TRBD1	TRBV7-2	NA	TGTGCCAGCAGACAGGGGACGGGCTATGGCTACACCTTC	CASRQGTGYGYTF
TRBJ1-4	TRBD1	TRBV4-2	NA	TGTGCCAGCAGCCAAGTTAGGGGGACAGGGTGGGAAAAACTGTTTTTT	CASSQVRGTGWEKLFF
TRBJ1-2	TRBD1	TRBV6-6	NA	TGTGCCAGCAACATACTTGCGGACAGGGGCTATGGCTACACCTTC	CASNILADRGYGYTF
TRBJ1-2	NA	TRBV4-2	NA	TGTGCCAGCAGCCAAACAGACAGTCTCCTCAAGGGCTACACCTTC	CASSQTDSLLKGYTF
TRBJ1-2	NA	TRBV18	few	TGTGCCAGCTCACCCGCTCGAAGACAGAGCAATGGCTACACCTTC	CASSPARRQSNGYTF
TRBJ1-1	TRBD1	TRBV7-6	NA	TGTGCCAGCAGCACTCGGACAGGGATTATATCTGAAGCTTTCTTT	CASSTRTGIISEAFF
TRBJ2-1	TRBD1	TRBV9	NA	TGTGCCAGCAGCGTAGCGGGGACAGAGTACAATGAGCAGTTCTTC	CASSVAGTEYNEQFF
TRBJ1-2	NA	TRBV6-6	NA	TGTGCCAGCACTAAAGGGAGGCAGGCGAGCCTTTATGGCTACACCTTC	CASTKGRQASLYGYTF
TRBJ1-2	NA	TRBV12-3/TRBV12-4	NA	TGTGCCAGCAGTTTGGGAGTAAACTATGGCTACACCTTC	CASSLGVNYGYTF
TRBJ2-1	NA	TRBV27	once	TGTGCCAGCAGTCGGAGCTCCTACAATGAGCAGTTCTTC	CASSRSSYNEQFF
TRBJ1-3	NA	TRBV5-4	NA	TGTGCCAGCAGCATCGGGGTGTCTGGAAACACCATATATTTT	CASSIGVSGNTIYF
TRBJ1-2	NA	TRBV5-1	NA	TGCGCCAGCAGCTTACACAGCGGGCGGGATAACTATGGCTACACCTTC	CASSLHSGRDNYGYTF
TRBJ2-7	TRBD1	TRBV27	NA	TGTGCCAGCAGTCCGTTCGGACAGGGGAATTACGAGCAGTACTTC	CASSPFGQGNYEQYF
TRBJ2-1	NA	TRBV11-1	NA	TGTGCCAGCAGCTCATTCGAGACTGTTTACAATGAGCAGTTCTTC	CASSSFETVYNEQFF
TRBJ2-2	TRBD1	TRBV4-2	NA	TGTGCCAGCAGCGAGGGGGCCACCGGGGAGCTGTTTTTT	CASSEGATGELFF
TRBJ1-2	NA	TRBV29-1	NA	TGCAGCGTTGAAGACCTAGCTAACTATGGCTACACCTTC	CSVEDLANYGYTF
TRBJ1-2	TRBD1	TRBV10-3	NA	TGTGCCATCAGACCGGACAGGGAGACTAACTATGGCTACACCTTC	CAIRPDRETNYGYTF
TRBJ2-1	TRBD1	TRBV24-1	NA	TGTGCCACCAGTGTCGTCGACAGGGCTGCCCACAATGAGCAGTTCTTC	CATSVVDRAAHNEQFF
TRBJ2-1	NA	TRBV7-8	NA	TGTGCCAGCAGCTTAGGACTAGTGTTTTACAATGAGCAGTTCTTC	CASSLGLVFYNEQFF
TRBJ1-2	NA	TRBV30	NA	TGTGCCTGGAGTGTGAACGGGGTTGGCTACACCTTC	CAWSVNGVGYTF
TRBJ1-3	NA	TRBV7-2	NA	TGTGCCAGCAGCGTCCAGCGGGGCCTCGGAAACACCATATATTTT	CASSVQRGLGNTIYF
TRBJ2-4	NA	TRBV29-1	NA	TGCAGCGTTGGACTCCTAGCCAAAAACATTCAGTACTTC	CSVGLLAKNIQYF
TRBJ2-5	TRBD1	TRBV2	NA	TGTGCCAGCAGTACTACAGGGGTCAGGGAGACCCAGTACTTC	CASSTTGVRETQYF
TRBJ2-7	NA	TRBV25-1	NA	TGTGCCAGCGCCACGGGTCTCAGCTCCTACGAGCAGTACTTC	CASATGLSSYEQYF
TRBJ1-5	NA	TRBV6-5	few	TGTGCCACCGCCGTGGAAGGGGCCATTCAGCCCCAGCATTTT	CATAVEGAIQPQHF
TRBJ2-7	TRBD2	TRBV7-2	NA	TGTGCCAGCAGCTTAAAGCGGGGGGGATTTTACGAGCAGTACTTC	CASSLKRGGFYEQYF
TRBJ1-2	NA	TRBV21-1	NA	TGTGCCAGCAGCAAAGATTACAGGCTGGGACACGACTATGGCTACACCTTC	CASSKDYRLGHDYGYTF
TRBJ2-7	TRBD2	TRBV6-4	NA	TGTGCCAGCATCGTTAGCGGGGGCACGAACTACGAGCAGTACTTC	CASIVSGGTNYEQYF
TRBJ1-1	NA	TRBV11-2	NA	TGTGCCAGCAGCCCTGTTTTCGGCAGGGCAATGGGCACTGAAGCTTTCTTT	CASSPVFGRAMGTEAFF